This T cell receptor beta chain was documented in a study of T cells in localized non-small cell lung cancer. This clone showed up just a few times. Its antigen is currently unknown. Germline assignment: CDR1 MNHEY and CDR2 SVGAGI. After removal of 4 bases from V and 7 bases from J, the junction contained 6 bases not matched to a gene. The CDR3 runs to 15 residues. Whole-study findings and limits: Longer survival (overall) was linked to higher T cell density in blood. Investigators sequenced only a single tumor region, leaving heterogeneity possible. Appearing in adjacent lung were a median roughly 60 of the top 100 tumor clones.

Method: immunoSEQ multiplex PCR; TCRdb's copy keeps in-frame clones and lacks some. The sample lists 72,000 or so clones; 70% to 90% were seen once. The sample in question was peripheral blood, obtained before any cancer treatment. The clonotype comes from a female donor of 60 years or more with stage I lung adenocarcinoma. The chain has TRBV6-5 and TRBJ1-6; 8 nucleotides agree with TRBD1. In DNA form, the CDR3 reads TGTGCCAGCAGTTTGTCGGACAGGGCCAATTCACCCCTCCACTTT. It translates to CASSLSDRANSPLHF.